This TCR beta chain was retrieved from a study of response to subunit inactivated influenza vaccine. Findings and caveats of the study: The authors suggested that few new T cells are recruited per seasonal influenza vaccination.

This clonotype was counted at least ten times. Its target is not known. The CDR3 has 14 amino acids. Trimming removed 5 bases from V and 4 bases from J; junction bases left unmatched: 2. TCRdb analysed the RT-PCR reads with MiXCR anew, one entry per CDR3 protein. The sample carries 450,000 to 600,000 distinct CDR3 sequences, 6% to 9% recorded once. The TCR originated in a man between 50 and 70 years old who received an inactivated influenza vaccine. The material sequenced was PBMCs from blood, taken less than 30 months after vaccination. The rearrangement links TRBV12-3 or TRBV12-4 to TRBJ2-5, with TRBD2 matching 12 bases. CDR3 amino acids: CASSPTSGRETQYF. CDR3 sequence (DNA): TGTGCCAGCAGTCCGACTAGCGGGAGAGAGACCCAGTACTTC.